Here is one TCR beta chain with its context. The antigen is undetermined. This specimen belongs to a study of CD8+CD57+ T cells in acquired aplastic anemia. Genomic DNA served as template for TCR beta VDJ and CDR3 profiling. TCRdb analysed the reads with MiXCR anew, one entry per CDR3 protein. The table has under 500,000 distinct CDR3 sequences, roughly 34% seen once; the top ten hold under 0.95%. Study-wide results and caveats: Patients had approximately 30 CD8+ CDR3 sequences in common with controls (the shared set).

In patients chosen for sequencing, flow cytometry had shown CD8+CD57+ cell expansion. Each of the patients presented with severe acquired aplastic anemia. The CDR3 has 20 residues. The germline V gene has CDR1 LNHNV and CDR2 YYDKDF (reference sequence). V was pared by 0 bases and J by 1 base, with 23 bases between. Sequencing used sorted CD4+, CD8+, or CD8+CD57+ T cells (not recorded which) from PBMCs. The V gene is TRBV15, the J gene TRBJ2-3; D is uncertain. This sequence originates from a human donor with aplastic anemia. CDR3 bases: TGTGCCACCAGCAGAGATGGGCGGCTGGCAGACCCCCAGGGCACAGATACGCAGTATTTT. The encoded protein is CATSRDGRLADPQGTDTQYF.